This TCR beta chain appears in the sequencing data of a study of cytomegalovirus exposure and HLA in healthy donors. Primers for the PCR totalled 60 Vbeta and 13 Jbeta. Assay used: immunoSEQ multiplex PCR; TCRdb lists only in-frame clones, some missing. The sample holds some 200,000 clones. Sequencing was carried out using PBMCs. The receptor's source is a woman aged 18-29 years in good health and CMV-seropositive.

The CDR3: CASSFTSNTEAFF. CDR3 DNA sequence: TGCGCCAGCAGCTTTACATCGAACACTGAAGCTTTCTTT. The chain is built from TRBV5-1 and TRBJ1-1; D gene uncertain. The CDR3 is 13 residues long. Per the germline V gene, CDR1 is SGHRS and CDR2 is YFSETQ. V lost 2 bases to trimming and J lost 1 base, with 6 bases between them.